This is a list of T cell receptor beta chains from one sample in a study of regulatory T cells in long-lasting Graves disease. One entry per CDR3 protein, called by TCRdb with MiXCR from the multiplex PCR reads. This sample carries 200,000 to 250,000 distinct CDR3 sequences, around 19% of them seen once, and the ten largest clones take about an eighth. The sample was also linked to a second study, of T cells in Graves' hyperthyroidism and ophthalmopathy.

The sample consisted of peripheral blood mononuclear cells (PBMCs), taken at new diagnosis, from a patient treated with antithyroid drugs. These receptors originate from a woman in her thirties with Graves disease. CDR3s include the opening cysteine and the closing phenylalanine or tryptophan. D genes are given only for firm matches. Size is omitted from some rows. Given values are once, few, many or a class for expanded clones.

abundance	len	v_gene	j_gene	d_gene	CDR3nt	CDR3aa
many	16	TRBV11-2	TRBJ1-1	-	TGTGCCAGCAGCTTAACCACCCAGGGGATGGGCACTGAAGCTTTCTTT	CASSLTTQGMGTEAFF
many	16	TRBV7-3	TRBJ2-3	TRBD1	TGTGCCAGCAGCCTGACAGGGGGCCTTAGCACAGATACGCAGTATTTT	CASSLTGGLSTDTQYF
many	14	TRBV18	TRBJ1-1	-	TGTGCCAGCTCACCAGCACGGTGGAACACTGAAGCTTTCTTT	CASSPARWNTEAFF
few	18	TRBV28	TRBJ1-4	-	TGTGCCAGCAGTCCGACCCCGGACCTCTCTGCAACTAATGAAAAACTGTTTTTT	CASSPTPDLSATNEKLFF
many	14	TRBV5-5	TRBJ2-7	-	TGTGCCAGCAGCTTGGCGAGACAGACTTACGAGCAGTACTTC	CASSLARQTYEQYF
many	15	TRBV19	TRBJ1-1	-	TGTGCCAGTAGTATAGGCGTCTCATTGTACCCTGAAGCTTTCTTT	CASSIGVSLYPEAFF
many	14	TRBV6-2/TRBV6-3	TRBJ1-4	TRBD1	TGTGCCAGCAGTTACGGACAGGGAGTGGAAAAACTGTTTTTT	CASSYGQGVEKLFF
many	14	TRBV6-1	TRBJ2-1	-	TGTGCAATCTTTGGGGGGGGCGCTAGGTATGAGCAGTTCTTC	CAIFGGGARYEQFF
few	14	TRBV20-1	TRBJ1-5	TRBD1	TGCAGTGCTGGACCGGGACAGGGCAATCAGCCCCAGCATTTT	CSAGPGQGNQPQHF
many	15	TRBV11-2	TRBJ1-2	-	TGTGCCAGCAGTTTAGGGGCAGTGTTTAACTATGGCTACACCTTC	CASSLGAVFNYGYTF
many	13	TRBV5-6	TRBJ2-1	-	TGTGCCAGCAGCTTGAATAGCGTCAATGAGCAGTTCTTC	CASSLNSVNEQFF
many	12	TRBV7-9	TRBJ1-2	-	TGTGCCAGCGAATTGGCGGGCGCGGGCTACACCTTC	CASELAGAGYTF
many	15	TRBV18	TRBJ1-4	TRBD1	TGTGCCAGCTCACCACCGGGACAGCCCAATGAAAAACTGTTTTTT	CASSPPGQPNEKLFF
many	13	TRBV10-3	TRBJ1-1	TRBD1	TGTGCCATCAAAGGGGACAGCTACACTGAAGCTTTCTTT	CAIKGDSYTEAFF
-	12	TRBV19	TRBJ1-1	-	TGTGCCAGTAAGGGGGGTACCTTTGAAGCTTTCTTT	CASKGGTFEAFF
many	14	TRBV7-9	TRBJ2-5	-	TGTGCCAGCACCGGAGCGGGTCTCCAAAAGACCCAGTACTTC	CASTGAGLQKTQYF
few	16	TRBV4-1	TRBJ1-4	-	TGCGCCAGCAGCCAAGAAATGACTAATACTAATGAAAAACTGTTTTTT	CASSQEMTNTNEKLFF
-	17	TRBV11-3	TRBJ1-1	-	TGTGCCAGCAGCCCGGAACGGTATGGGGGAAGCAACACTGAAGCTTTCTTT	CASSPERYGGSNTEAFF
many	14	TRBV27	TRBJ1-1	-	TGTGCCAGCAGCCCCTGGGTGGAGAACACTGAAGCTTTCTTT	CASSPWVENTEAFF
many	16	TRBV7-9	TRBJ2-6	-	TGTGCCAGCAGCTTAGCTGTGCTATCTGGGGCCAACGTCCTGACTTTC	CASSLAVLSGANVLTF
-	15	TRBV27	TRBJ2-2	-	TGTGCCAGCAGACCCCAGGGAGTAGAAACCGGGGAGCTGTTTTTT	CASRPQGVETGELFF
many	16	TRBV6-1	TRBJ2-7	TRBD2	TGTGCCAGCGCCGACAGGAGCGGGAGTAGAGACTACGAGCAGTACTTC	CASADRSGSRDYEQYF
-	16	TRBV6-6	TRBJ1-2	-	TGTGCCAGCAGTTACTCGATAGGGGCTTCTAACTATGGCTACACCTTC	CASSYSIGASNYGYTF
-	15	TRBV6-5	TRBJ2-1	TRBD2	TGTGCCAGCAGTTACGGGACTAGCGAGAGCAATGAGCAGTTCTTC	CASSYGTSESNEQFF
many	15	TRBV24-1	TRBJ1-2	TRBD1	TGTGCCACCAGTGATTCCTTTCCAGGGGGCTCTGGCTACACCTTC	CATSDSFPGGSGYTF
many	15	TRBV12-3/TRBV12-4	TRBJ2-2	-	TGTGCCAGCACCGGGACATGGTTGAACACCGGGGAGCTGTTTTTT	CASTGTWLNTGELFF
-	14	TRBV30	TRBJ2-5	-	TGTGCCTGGAGTGGTCGGGAGTTTTTGGAGACCCAGTACTTC	CAWSGREFLETQYF
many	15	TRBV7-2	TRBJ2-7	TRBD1	TGTGCCAGCAGCCCCCACGGGACAGGGCTAGACGAGCAGTACTTC	CASSPHGTGLDEQYF
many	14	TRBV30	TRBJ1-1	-	TGTGCCTGCCGAATCCAGGGCGGGAACACTGAAGCTTTCTTT	CACRIQGGNTEAFF
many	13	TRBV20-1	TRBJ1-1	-	TGCAGTGCTAGAGTCGTTGGGGGCACTGAAGCTTTCTTT	CSARVVGGTEAFF